This T cell receptor beta chain was captured by sequencing in a study of T cells in Graves' hyperthyroidism and ophthalmopathy. The source material, RNA transcripts, was used to amplify TCR beta CDR3 regions. HTBI primers were employed in a first-round RT-PCR of the TCR CDR3. From the multiplex PCR reads, TCRdb called clonotypes with MiXCR, one entry per CDR3 protein. The sample has over 650,000 distinct CDR3 sequences; approximately 42% are singletons. Exclusion followed for patients with uncontrolled infection, other autoimmune disease, pregnancy or lactation. The diagnostic basis comprised clinical symptoms, serum thyroxine and TRAb, thyroid ultrasound and orbital computed tomography. This clonotype has ten or more counts. As yet, its antigen is unknown. General study findings and limits: From stable hyperthyroidism, ophthalmopathy was separated by a 13 V-J model.

Specimen: peripheral blood or thyroid tissue (not recorded which). This receptor was identified in an adult man with Graves' disease, either hyperthyroidism or ophthalmopathy (not recorded which).

The CDR3 region is CASSPDRGMNTEAFF. The CDR3 DNA reads as TGTGCCAGCAGCCCTGACAGGGGCATGAACACTGAAGCTTTCTTT. J is TRBJ1-1 and V is TRBV7-2; 8 nucleotides agree with TRBD1. The CDR3 consists of 15 residues. With V trimmed by 5 bases and J by 0 bases, 5 bases remained unmatched. CDR1 is SGHTA and CDR2 is FQGNSA in the germline V gene.